The clone carrying this T cell receptor beta chain was seen a few times. The antigen remains undetermined. J gave up 7 bases and V 4 bases, and 15 bases lay outside the gene matches. The V gene's germline CDR1 is SGHTA and CDR2 FQGNSA. The CDR3 is 16 amino acids. The data originate from a study of T cell repertoires in cytomegalovirus infection. Study context: Matching HLA type and CMV infection were both indicated by public TCR beta signatures. General study results and limits: Using cumulative public TCR beta family frequency, the authors identified those who carried CMV together with the relevant HLA. CMV-specific TCR beta clonotypes restricted by HLA-C were the ones dominating the ex vivo response.

TCRdb processed the reads anew with MiXCR; each CDR3 protein has one entry. There are hundreds of thousands of distinct CDR3 sequences in the sample; roughly 46% occur only once, and 43% lies in the top ten. The rearrangement links TRBV7-2 to TRBJ1-2, with 7 bases identical to TRBD1. The sequencing used cultured PBMCs, collected from culture after CMV antigen stimulation. This receptor was taken from a human donor in good health (CMV status not recorded). Some clones in this sample may be carry-over from other donors' samples. The CDR3 is CASSWDRQGSVGGYTF. In nucleotides, the CDR3 is TGTGCCAGCAGCTGGGACCGACAGGGTTCGGTCGGTGGCTACACCTTC.